This TCR beta chain was identified during a study of graft-versus-host responses after intestinal transplantation. Looking at the study overall: Recipients received multivisceral, liver-intestinal, or isolated intestinal transplants. The study gave all recipients anti-thymocyte globulin induction, then tacrolimus and steroids for approximately three years.

Worth noting for this clone: As yet, its antigen is unknown.

General study points: Marrow from the recipient contained GvH clones, some of which had appeared first in ileum or blood. Early HvG declines after transplant were associated with peak circulating GvH clone levels.

The CDR3 is 13 amino acids. Germline loops: CDR1 MNHEY, CDR2 SVGAGI. Trimming pared 5 bases from V and 2 bases from J, leaving 10 bases between. Assay: immunoSEQ multiplex PCR; the TCRdb copy retains only in-frame clones and omits some. Of around 76,000 clones in the sample, about 94% are singletons; the top ten hold roughly 0.53%. Sequences were derived from unstimulated CD8+ T cells sorted from spleen or lymph node cells, sampled before intestinal transplant. The clonotype originates from a human donor who received an intestinal transplant. The rearrangement links TRBV6-5 to TRBJ2-7; D might be TRBD1 (5 bases). CDR3 sequence (DNA): TGTGCCAGCAGTGAAGGGGTAACCTACGAGCAGTACTTC. Amino acids: CASSEGVTYEQYF.